Following are 5 T cell receptor beta chains from one sample sequenced in a study of T-cell reconstitution after alpha-beta-depleted transplantation in children. Unique molecular identifiers were incorporated during preparation of the TCRbeta library. A single record per CDR3 protein comes from TCRdb applying MiXCR to the PCR reads. The table shows more than 550,000 distinct CDR3 sequences, with about 10% occurring only once. The input for sequencing was PBMCs from the stem cell graft donor, taken from the stem cell graft. Receptors were obtained from a human donor who donated a stem cell graft to a child with acute myeloid leukemia.

This clonotype occurred many times. This chain links TRBV7-2 with TRBJ1-1; D is unclear. Germline loops: CDR1 SGHTA, CDR2 FQGNSA. Trimming took off 1 base at V and 1 base at J, with 10 bases between the two ends. The CDR3 length is 15 residues. The CDR3 sequence: CASSLDSNTNTEAFF. The CDR3 DNA sequence: TGTGCCAGCAGCTTAGACTCTAACACGAACACTGAAGCTTTCTTT.

This clonotype was counted a few times. The chain employs TRBV5-1 and TRBJ2-3; TRBD2 matches 8 bases. CDR1 SGHRS and CDR2 YFSETQ come from the germline V gene. This CDR3 is built from 16 residues. Trimming removed 2 bases from V and 6 bases from J; junction bases left unmatched: 11. The CDR3 reads CASSLPGLGVGDTQYF. In DNA form, the CDR3 reads TGCGCCAGCAGCTTACCGGGACTAGGAGTAGGGGATACGCAGTATTTT.

The V call is TRBV6-2 or TRBV6-3, the J call TRBJ1-1, with 9 positions matching TRBD1. The V gene end was trimmed by 7 bases and the J gene end by 8 bases; junction bases not matched to a gene: 5. CDR3 size: 12 residues. Germline CDR1 MNHEY, CDR2 SVGEGT. CDR3 sequence: CASNWGQGEAFF. In nucleotides, the CDR3 is TGTGCCAGCAATTGGGGACAGGGCGAAGCTTTCTTT.

A few counts support this clonotype. V is TRBV6-4 and J is TRBJ1-2; 9 positions match TRBD1. V shed 4 bases, J shed 2 bases, and the junction held 5 bases outside the gene matches. CDR1 and CDR2 from the germline V gene are MRHNA and SNTAGT. This CDR3 comprises 15 residues. DNA for the CDR3: TGTGCCAGCAGTGCCAAAACAGGGGGCAACTATGGCTACACCTTC. This translates into CASSAKTGGNYGYTF.

This clonotype was counted at least ten times. V is TRBV20-1 and J is TRBJ1-1; no reliable D call. The germline CDR1 and CDR2 sequences are DFQATT and SNEGSKA (reference sequence). V lost 5 bases, J lost 1 base, and 8 bases lay in between. The CDR3 runs to 12 residues. CDR3 sequence reads: CSAEPGNTEAFF. Here the CDR3 DNA reads TGCAGTGCTGAACCAGGGAACACTGAAGCTTTCTTT.